The T cell receptor (beta chain) described here comes from a study of response to subunit inactivated influenza vaccine (dated by TCRdb to the late 2010s). With regard to the full study: Deep quantitative T cell receptor repertoire profiling was used in the study to track responses to a trivalent subunit inactivated influenza vaccine.

Worth noting for this clonotype: Its antigen target is currently unknown. The record has no base qualities; no much larger clone is one base away.

Findings and caveats that apply to the study as a whole: The authors proposed that each seasonal influenza vaccination may bring in only a limited number of new T cells.

The CDR3 sequence holds 12 residues, the cysteine and phenylalanine included. Of all the DNA, just the CDR3 is kept, 36 bases in frame from base 1. The germline V gene (reference sequence) sets CDR1 to DFQATT and CDR2 to SNEGSKA. Trimming at the junction amounts to 6 bases on V and 7 bases on J, and the germline ends lie 12 bases apart. Receptor libraries were prepared by RT-PCR. TCRdb names Illumina HiSeq 2500 as the instrument used. TCRdb reprocessed the public reads (quality trimming at Q25 with fastp, clone calling with MiXCR) and kept in-frame beta chains. Entries are consolidated by CDR3 protein sequence, retaining the most common genes and DNA. Counted in this sample were some 640,000 distinct CDR3 sequences; about 15% of them appeared once. The top ten clones comprise 6.5% to 8.5% of the sample.

The chain was built from TRBV20-1 and TRBJ2-2, with the D gene tentatively TRBD1 or TRBD2, based on 6 matching bases in each. Source: PBMCs from blood, taken less than 15 days before vaccination. The sequence came from a man aged 45-60 years who received an inactivated influenza vaccine. Donor details come from another sample of the same person, matched by shared clones. The DNA sequence reads TGCAGTGCAAAGGGGGGTATCGGGGAGCTGTTTTTT. This is translated as CSAKGGIGELFF.